The 17 T cell receptor beta chains below come from one sample, sequenced in a study of OX40 agonist ivuxolimab in advanced cancers. Libraries were prepared by immunoSEQ multiplex PCR; TCRdb keeps only in-frame clonotypes and omits some of them. Of about 100,000 clones listed, 90% are singletons. The material was CD4+ or CD8+ T cells sorted from blood, obtained in a trial of the OX40 agonist ivuxolimab. These receptors originate from an adult with an advanced solid tumor such as melanoma, head and neck, liver or kidney cancer.

DNA for the CDR3: TGTGCCAGCTCCGCGGTCCCGGGCTCCTACGAGCAGTACTTC. It is translated as CASSAVPGSYEQYF. This chain connects TRBV18 to TRBJ2-7, with D unclear. The CDR3 is 14 amino acids. Trimming stripped 6 bases from V and 0 bases from J, with 12 bases between. Germline CDR1 KGHSH, CDR2 LQKENI.

V gene TRBV19 combines with J gene TRBJ2-3, with TRBD1 matching 9 bases. Germline CDR1 and CDR2: LNHDA and SQIVND (reference sequence). There are 18 residues in the CDR3. V gave up 3 bases and J gave up 0 bases; unmatched junction bases: 10. The CDR3 DNA reads as TGTGCCAGTAGTATCGGACAGGGGAGGGGTTCAAGCACAGATACGCAGTATTTT. Translated, it gives CASSIGQGRGSSTDTQYF.

The chain is built from TRBV28 and TRBJ1-2; possibly TRBD1 for D (6 bases). Germline CDR1 is MDHEN and CDR2 is SYDVKM. This CDR3 has 15 residues. Trimming took off 5 bases at V and 3 bases at J, with 16 bases between the two ends. CDR3 DNA sequence: TGTGCCAGCAGTGATAGGGGGGGCCGCCACTATGGCTACACCTTC. It yields the protein CASSDRGGRHYGYTF.

This chain joins TRBV5-6 and TRBJ2-5; maybe TRBD2 (5 bases). Gene TRBJ2-7 matches the end of the DNA better, so the J call may be wrong. Per the germline V gene, CDR1 is SGHDT and CDR2 is YYEEEE. The CDR3 is made up of 15 amino acids. The CDR3 sequence: CASSLIGVSGYEQYF. The CDR3 coding sequence is TGTGCCAGCAGCTTGATTGGGGTGTCGGGGTACGAGCAGTACTTC.

The rearrangement uses TRBV19 and TRBJ2-2; weak D call: TRBD1 (6 bases). V dropped 7 bases and J dropped 0 bases, with 9 bases sitting between them. Germline V gene lookup returns CDR1 LNHDA and CDR2 SQIVND (reference sequence). The CDR3 consists of 14 residues. CDR3 residues: CASKWDTNTGELFF. The CDR3 coding sequence is TGTGCCAGTAAATGGGACACGAACACCGGGGAGCTGTTTTTT. The full variable domain, with the rest looked up from reference TRBV19 and TRBJ2-2, is DGGITQSPKYLFRKEGQNVTLSCEQNLNHDAMYWYRQDPGQGLRLIYYSQIVNDFQKGDIAEGYSVSREKKESFPLTVTSAQKNPTAFYLCASKWDTNTGELFFGEGSRLTVL.

This clone was observed a handful of times. The genes are TRBV27 and TRBJ1-4, with D unresolved. V shed 0 bases and J shed 0 bases, with 8 bases lying between them. This CDR3 has 16 amino acids. The germline CDR1 and CDR2 sequences are MNHEY and SMNVEV (reference sequence). CDR3 in DNA: TGTGCCAGCAGTTTATCCCACCCCACAACTAATGAAAAACTGTTTTTT. The encoded protein is CASSLSHPTTNEKLFF.

The rearrangement links TRBV6-6 to TRBJ2-5; D remains ambiguous. Germline V gene data show CDR1 as MNHNY and CDR2 as SVGAGI (reference sequence). The CDR3 is made up of 14 amino acids. V dropped 2 bases and J dropped 4 bases, with 11 bases sitting between them. The CDR3 coding sequence is TGTGCCAGCAGTTACGGACGCCAGTCAGAGACCCAGTACTTC. This translates into CASSYGRQSETQYF.

The chain's CDR3 is CASSLDRGTAFF. In DNA form, the CDR3 reads TGTGCCAGCAGCTTAGACAGGGGGACAGCTTTCTTT. The chain carries TRBV7-2 and TRBJ1-1; 8 positions agree with TRBD1. V shed 1 base and J 10 bases; nucleotides not matched to a gene: 2. The CDR3 is 12 residues long. Germline CDR1 reads SGHTA; CDR2 reads FQGNSA.

Details on this clone: A read error may produce the germline difference seen at one junction end. The CDR3 loop reads CASSLAGGPGELFF. Written as DNA, the CDR3 is TGTGCCAGCAGCCTAGCGGGAGGGCCCGGGGAGCTGTTTTTT. The chain uses TRBV7-7 and TRBJ2-2, with 12 bases matching TRBD2. This CDR3 is 14 amino acids long. Germline V lookup: CDR1 SSHAT, CDR2 FNYEAQ (reference sequence).

The chain joins TRBV7-2 to TRBJ2-1; 7 bases line up with TRBD2. This CDR3 comprises 17 residues. From germline, CDR1 is SGHTA and CDR2 FQGNSA. Trimming cost V 1 base and J 7 bases; bases outside gene matches: 13. Here the CDR3 reads CASSLGRRLGGSNEQFF. CDR3 DNA sequence: TGTGCCAGCAGCTTAGGACGGAGGTTGGGGGGGAGTAATGAGCAGTTCTTC.

The V and J genes are TRBV6-1 and TRBJ2-4, with D perhaps TRBD2 (7 bases). The germline gives CDR1 MNHNS, CDR2 SASEGT. Trimming removed 4 bases from V and 0 bases from J, with 19 bases in between. The CDR3 spans 18 residues. CDR3 loop: CASSVSGGGGIAKNIQYF. CDR3 in DNA: TGTGCCAGCAGTGTCTCTGGAGGGGGGGGAATAGCCAAAAACATTCAGTACTTC.

The chain uses TRBV21-1 and TRBJ1-4. TRBV21-1 is given as a pseudogene. The CDR3 is 13 residues long. The CDR3 DNA is TGTGCCAGCGGTAGGGTCCTTAATGAAAAACTGTTTTTT. Translating gives CASGRVLNEKLFF.

The gene calls are TRBV2 and TRBJ2-7; D remains ambiguous. CDR1 is SNHLY, CDR2 FYNNEI, per germline. CDR3 length equals 13 residues. Trimming pared 6 bases from V and 3 bases from J, leaving 12 bases between. CDR3 DNA: TGTGCCAGCAGGGACGGGCTGGACTACGAGCAGTACTTC. Translation: CASRDGLDYEQYF.

The count of this clone is one. The chain joins TRBV5-1 to TRBJ2-4; TRBD2 is a possible D gene (6 bases). This CDR3 region has 13 residues. Germline lookup yields CDR1 SGHRS and CDR2 YFSETQ. Between the trimmed V and J ends, which lost 0 bases and 8 bases, there was a span of 9 bases. The CDR3 DNA is TGCGCCAGCAGCTTGGCCGGGGAGGACATTCAGTACTTC. Translating it yields CASSLAGEDIQYF.

The chain has TRBV9 and TRBJ2-1; D is uncertain. V was clipped by 0 bases and J by 6 bases, with 7 bases between them. The germline gives CDR1 SGDLS, CDR2 YYNGEE. This CDR3 is built from 13 residues. The CDR3 sequence is CASSVGITNEQFF. The CDR3 region has the DNA TGTGCCAGCAGCGTAGGGATAACCAATGAGCAGTTCTTC.

J is TRBJ1-3 and V is TRBV6-6; D ambiguous. The germline gives CDR1 MNHNY, CDR2 SVGAGI (reference sequence). CDR3 length: 13 residues. Trimming took 8 bases from V and 2 from J, leaving 10 bases between them. The CDR3 nucleotides are TGTGCCAGCCTGCCAAATGCTGGAAACACCATATATTTT. Its translation is CASLPNAGNTIYF.

The chain combines TRBV11-2 with TRBJ2-7; tentatively, D is TRBD1 or TRBD2 (6 bases each). Germline V CDR1 and CDR2: SGHAT, FQNNGV. This CDR3 spans 16 amino acids. V was pared by 10 bases and J by 3 bases, with 25 bases between. The CDR3 sequence is CAILYPRGTRLYEQYF. As DNA, the CDR3 is TGTGCCATCCTCTACCCCCGCGGGACAAGACTCTACGAGCAGTACTTC.